This TCR beta chain was identified in a study of blood T cell repertoires in COVID-19. Study in general: The cDNA or gDNA used as material had been derived from T cells, B-cell-depleted T cells, or PBMCs.

Generated by immunoSEQ multiplex PCR, the TCRdb table keeps only in-frame clones and is missing some. This sample has roughly 430,000 clones; over 75% occur once, and the top ten carry 1.4% to 1.5%. Looked up from germline, CDR1 is SGHDT and CDR2 is YYEEEE. The CDR3 length is 15 residues. Trimming removed 2 bases from V and 9 bases from J, with 18 bases in between. Allocation to cohorts depended on clinical history reported by the participants. Exposed participants came across a COVID-19 case within 2 weeks before study entry. The rearrangement uses TRBV5-6 and TRBJ2-1; D perhaps matches TRBD1 (6 bases). This TCR came from a woman aged 18 to 35 who had been exposed to COVID-19. The specimen sequenced was PBMCs or T cells enriched from blood (not recorded which). The CDR3 region is CASSFVHREGGEQFF. In DNA, the CDR3 is TGTGCCAGCAGCTTCGTACACCGGGAAGGGGGTGAGCAGTTCTTC. The full variable domain, in which reference TRBV5-6 and TRBJ2-1 provide the parts outside the CDR3, is DAGVTQSPTHLIKTRGQQVTLRCSPKSGHDTVSWYQQALGQGPQFIFQYYEEEERQRGNFPDRFSGHQFPNYSSELNVNALLLGDSALYLCASSFVHREGGEQFFGPGTRLTVL.